Shown below are 2 T cell receptor beta chains from a single sample sequenced in a study of identifying expanded T cells in peripheral blood. Generated by immunoSEQ multiplex PCR, the TCRdb table keeps only in-frame clones and is missing some. The data hold 110,000 or so clones, with about nine tenths observed a single time. The source material was blood. The receptors here all came from a person between 18 and 70 years old in good health.

The chain combines TRBV7-3 with TRBJ2-1; 12 bases map to TRBD2. Per the germline V gene, CDR1 is SGHTA and CDR2 is FQGTGA. The CDR3 is 15 residues long. With 5 bases clipped from V and 3 bases from J, the junction kept 2 bases outside the gene matches. CDR3 region: CASSQLAGGYNEQFF. The CDR3 bases are TGTGCCAGCAGCCAACTAGCGGGGGGCTACAATGAGCAGTTCTTC.

The chain joins TRBV18 to TRBJ2-5; a possible D gene is TRBD2 (5 bases). The V gene's germline CDR1 is KGHSH and CDR2 LQKENI. There are 13 residues in the CDR3. The ends were cut back, 6 bases at V and 3 bases at J, with 11 bases in the middle. CDR3 loop: CASSRAREETQYF. The CDR3 bases are TGTGCCAGCTCCCGGGCGAGGGAAGAGACCCAGTACTTC.